This TCR beta chain was documented in a study of T cell repertoires in cytomegalovirus infection. Study information: Through public TCR beta signatures, both CMV infection and matching HLA type were indicated.

MiXCR, applied by TCRdb to the reads, yields one record per CDR3 protein. The sample includes about 920,000 distinct CDR3 sequences, about 33% of them seen just once. This clonotype was observed a handful of times. Its antigen remains unknown. The sample in question was cultured CD8+ T cells from PBMCs, obtained from culture after CMV antigen stimulation. The clonotype originates from a human donor in good health (CMV status not recorded). Some clones in this sample may be carry-over from other donors' samples.

The CDR3 DNA is TGTGCCAGCAGTTCCGCCGGGGGCTGGTCCTACGAGCAGTACGTC. This translates into CASSSAGGWSYEQYV. The chain is built from TRBV6-2 or TRBV6-3 and TRBJ2-7; D assignment may be TRBD1 or TRBD2 (6 bases each). Germline V gene data show CDR1 as MNHEY and CDR2 as SVGEGT. Trimming cost V 4 bases and J 1 base, with 14 bases left between them. The length of the CDR3 is 15 residues.